The T cell receptor beta chain described here comes from a study of OX40 agonist ivuxolimab in advanced cancers. The CDR3 length is 14 residues. Trimming cost V 2 bases and J 10 bases, with 15 bases left between them. The germline gives CDR1 MNHEY, CDR2 SMNVEV (reference sequence). Generated by immunoSEQ multiplex PCR, the TCRdb table keeps only in-frame clones and is missing some. The sample carries 25,000 to 30,000 clones, about 86% recorded once. The TCR was taken from an adult with an advanced solid tumor such as melanoma, head and neck, liver or kidney cancer. Sample: CD4+ or CD8+ T cells sorted from blood, taken in a trial of the OX40 agonist ivuxolimab. The chain recombines TRBV27 with TRBJ2-1, with D possibly matching TRBD2 (7 bases). The CDR3 DNA sequence: TGTGCCAGCAGTTTAGGGGGGGCGAGTCAGGAGCAGTTCTTC. This encodes CASSLGGASQEQFF.